This T cell receptor beta chain was sequenced in a study of cytomegalovirus exposure and HLA in healthy donors. Amplification used 60 Vbeta primers and 13 Jbeta primers. TCRdb keeps only in-frame clones here, not all; method: immunoSEQ multiplex PCR. Of tens of thousands of clones listed, around 77% were seen once; the top ten hold less than 7.5%. This clone was seen a handful of times. No antigen is known for it. Findings and limits, study-wide: Listed as cytomegalovirus-associated were 164 TCR beta chains. TCR beta V segments were, for the most part, productive about 87% or about 30% of the time in an earlier analysis. In a later analysis, parvovirus B19, influenza, CMV and Epstein-Barr virus appeared linked to several top co-occurrence clusters. Per published reports, the classifier diagnosed cytomegalovirus status with high specificity and sensitivity.

Germline CDR1 is MNHNS and CDR2 is SASEGT. CDR3 length equals 14 residues. The V and J ends lost 5 bases and 2 bases respectively, with 10 bases between them. Sequencing input: PBMCs. The source of this sequence is a man aged 50 to 60 in good health and CMV-seronegative. V gene TRBV6-1 combines with J gene TRBJ1-5; the D is unclear. CDR3 in DNA: TGTGCCAGCAGTATCTGGTTAGGCAATCAGCCCCAGCATTTT. Its translation: CASSIWLGNQPQHF.